One and the same sample provided the 17 T cell receptor beta chains below, sequenced in a study of CD8 T cells in ankylosing spondylitis. Notes on the study in general: A motif of roughly eight highly homologous TCR beta variants was seen as apparently characteristic of ankylosing spondylitis blood.

TCRdb re-called the 5' RACE reads with MiXCR, one entry per CDR3 protein. The data contain about 330,000 distinct CDR3 sequences, roughly 8% of them singletons. The antigens for these receptors are not known. The sample comprised blood, either unsorted or a sorted T cell fraction (not recorded which). The receptors were gathered from a male donor with ankylosing spondylitis.

This chain uses TRBV6-2 or TRBV6-3 with TRBJ2-4; TRBD2 aligns across 11 bases. This CDR3 contains 15 residues. CDR1 and CDR2 (germline): MNHEY, SVGEGT. V dropped 0 bases and J dropped 5; count of bases not matched to a gene: 0. CDR3 bases: TGTGCCAGCAGTTACTCGACTAGCGGGGAAAACATTCAGTACTTC. Protein: CASSYSTSGENIQYF.

This clonotype was detected many times. The chain carries TRBV5-1 and TRBJ2-3; D gene unclear. V shed 2 bases and J shed 5 bases, with 12 bases lying between them. CDR3 size: 14 residues. The germline V gene encodes CDR1 SGHRS and CDR2 YFSETQ. The CDR3, as DNA: TGCGCCAGCAGCTTAGCCCCCCGCGGAGATACGCAGTATTTT. Encoded protein: CASSLAPRGDTQYF.

This clonotype occurred a few times. This chain joins TRBV12-3 or TRBV12-4 and TRBJ1-5, with 8 bases matching TRBD1. V dropped 8 bases and J dropped 2; count of bases not matched to a gene: 2. CDR3 size: 13 residues. The CDR3 loop is CASGTGGNQPQHF. As DNA, the CDR3 is TGTGCCAGCGGGACAGGTGGCAATCAGCCCCAGCATTTT.

The table lists this clonotype with a few counts. The chain couples TRBV4-2 to TRBJ2-7; 11 nucleotides agree with TRBD2. CDR1 is LGHNA, CDR2 YNFKEQ, per germline. CDR3 length: 15 amino acids. With 4 bases clipped from V and 7 bases from J, the junction kept 9 bases outside the gene matches. CDR3 DNA sequence: TGTGCCAGCAGCCTTGAACTTAGCGGGAGGGTTGAGCAGTACTTC. It yields the protein CASSLELSGRVEQYF.

In this sample, this clonotype turned up a few times. J is TRBJ2-7 and V is TRBV18; the D gene is possibly TRBD1 (6 bases). Germline lookup yields CDR1 KGHSH and CDR2 LQKENI. Trimming took off 3 bases at V and 0 bases at J, with 18 bases between the two ends. The CDR3 is 17 residues long. CDR3 sequence: CASSPTPGTLTSYEQYF. The CDR3, as DNA: TGTGCCAGCTCACCTACCCCCGGGACACTGACCTCCTACGAGCAGTACTTC.

This clonotype has a handful of counts. The rearrangement joins TRBV7-8 to TRBJ1-5; D is uncertain. Germline values: CDR1 SGHVS, CDR2 FQNEAQ. V gave up 7 bases and J gave up 5 bases, with 12 bases separating them. The CDR3 has 13 residues. In DNA, the CDR3 is TGTGCCAGCACCGCTAGGTGGGATCAGCCCCAGCATTTT. This gives the protein CASTARWDQPQHF.

This clonotype was picked up many times. This chain links TRBV5-1 with TRBJ2-5; 8 bases line up with TRBD2. Germline-derived CDR1 and CDR2 are SGHRS and YFSETQ. V lost 3 bases and J lost 2; bases outside the gene matches: 6. The CDR3 runs to 15 residues. For the CDR3, the DNA is TGCGCCAGCAGCTCCGGACTAGCACCTCAAGAGACCCAGTACTTC. Protein sequence: CASSSGLAPQETQYF.

This clonotype was seen only a few times. V and J are TRBV6-1 and TRBJ1-5, with 7 bases lining up with TRBD1. Germline V gene data show CDR1 as MNHNS and CDR2 as SASEGT. J lost 1 base, V lost 6 bases, and 9 bases had no gene match. The CDR3 extends over 16 amino acids. The chain's CDR3 is CASRAFGTESNQPQHF. The CDR3 DNA reads TGTGCCAGCAGGGCCTTCGGGACAGAGAGCAATCAGCCCCAGCATTTT.

This clonotype has a count of ten or more. The chain uses TRBV2 and TRBJ1-2; unclear D gene. V was cut by 2 bases and J by 9 bases, with 7 bases left in between. The CDR3 has 11 amino acids. The germline V gene has CDR1 SNHLY and CDR2 FYNNEI. The CDR3 is CASSEMNRYTF. The CDR3 nucleotides read TGTGCCAGCAGTGAAATGAATCGCTACACCTTC.

This clonotype was picked up a small number of times. The V gene is TRBV7-3, the J gene TRBJ2-1, with TRBD2 identical over 10 bases. CDR3 length equals 17 residues. With V trimmed by 4 bases and J by 2 bases, 8 bases remained unmatched. The germline gives CDR1 SGHTA, CDR2 FQGTGA. CDR3 coding DNA: TGTGCCAGCAGCTCCCCAGTAGCGGGGGGACCCTACAATGAGCAGTTCTTC. Translation: CASSSPVAGGPYNEQFF.

This clonotype was seen many times. The CDR3 sequence is CSVGASGAVTGELFF. The CDR3 DNA is TGCAGCGTTGGGGCTAGCGGGGCAGTCACCGGGGAGCTGTTTTTT. V and J are TRBV29-1 and TRBJ2-2; 9 bases are shared with TRBD2. V shed 4 bases, J shed 4 bases, and the junction held 7 bases outside the gene matches. Germline CDR1 SQVTM, CDR2 ANQGSEA. CDR3 length: 15 amino acids.

This clonotype has just a few counts. The J gene is TRBJ2-5, the V gene TRBV4-3, with 9 bases identical to TRBD2. V lost 0 bases to trimming and J lost 2 bases; unmatched junction nucleotides: 4. This CDR3 region has 16 residues. Germline V gives CDR1 LGHNA, CDR2 YSLEER. In nucleotides, the CDR3 is TGCGCCAGCAGCCAAGATGTAACTAGCGGGCAAGAGACCCAGTACTTC. Translated, it gives CASSQDVTSGQETQYF.

V is TRBV29-1 and J is TRBJ2-2; D may be TRBD1 or TRBD2 (5 bases each). The CDR3 is made up of 12 amino acids. Trimming took 6 bases from V and 8 from J, leaving 13 bases between them. Germline V gene lookup returns CDR1 SQVTM and CDR2 ANQGSEA. CDR3 in DNA: TGCAGCGTCGGACGGGGCGCAGGGGAGCTGTTTTTT. This sequence encodes CSVGRGAGELFF.

This clonotype was detected a few times. V usage is TRBV10-2 and J usage is TRBJ1-2; tentative D call: TRBD1 (5 bases). Germline V lookup: CDR1 WSHSY, CDR2 SAAADI. V lost 2 bases, J lost 3 bases, and 10 bases lay in between. The CDR3 totals 14 residues. This CDR3 reads CASSEPGRDYGYTF. The CDR3 DNA reads TGCGCCAGCAGTGAGCCAGGGAGGGACTATGGCTACACCTTC.

This clonotype was seen only a few times. This chain connects TRBV29-1 to TRBJ2-7; 8 nucleotides align to TRBD1. This CDR3 is built from 13 residues. The germline gives CDR1 SQVTM, CDR2 ANQGSEA. With V trimmed by 5 bases and J by 1 base, 4 bases remained unmatched. CDR3 residues: CSVSRTGSYEQYF. In DNA, the CDR3 is TGCAGCGTTAGCAGGACAGGGTCCTACGAGCAGTACTTC.

This clonotype was seen a handful of times. The V call is TRBV7-9, the J call TRBJ2-4; maybe TRBD2 (6 bases). V shed 6 bases and J shed 1 base, with 13 bases lying between them. Germline V gene sequence: CDR1 SEHNR, CDR2 FQNEAQ (reference sequence). The CDR3 covers 15 residues. DNA for the CDR3: TGTGCCAGCAGTTCCATGGGGGGTGCCAAAAACATTCAGTACTTC. It specifies CASSSMGGAKNIQYF.

This clonotype was recorded a few times. The V call is TRBV7-7, the J call TRBJ2-6; TRBD1 aligns across 7 bases. This CDR3 has 13 residues. Germline CDR1 SSHAT, CDR2 FNYEAQ (reference sequence). The DNA for the CDR3 is TGTGCTTACAGGGGCTCTGGGGCCAACGTCCTGACTTTC. This codes for CAYRGSGANVLTF.